This T cell receptor (beta chain) was profiled in a study of OX40 agonist ivuxolimab in advanced cancers. For the study in its entirety: The costimulatory receptor OX40 (CD134) was targeted by ivuxolimab, a fully human IgG2 agonistic monoclonal antibody. Intravenous ivuxolimab was administered to patients every 2 weeks at six dose levels: 0.01, 0.1, 0.3, 1.5, 3 and 10 mg/kg. Of the 50 or so patients in dose escalation, 19 had hepatocellular carcinoma, some 15 had melanoma, 9 had renal cell carcinoma and 9 had head and neck cancer. In the dose-escalation cohort, over 65% of patients were male, and the mean age was approximately 60 years, with a range of 23 to 79. Prior anti-PD-1, anti-PD-L1 or anti-CTLA-4 therapy was permitted, and checkpoint inhibitors had been received by more than 35% of dose-escalation patients. Partial responses were achieved by three dose-escalation patients, of whom one had hepatocellular carcinoma and two had cutaneous melanoma. The point of sequencing TCRbeta in the periphery was to test whether ivuxolimab changed TCR sequence diversity and drove clonal T-cell expansion. The paper covers the monotherapy dose-escalation part of the phase I ivuxolimab trial, which included N ≈ 50 patients. General study outcomes and caveats: Low levels of normalized T-cell clonal expansion were also shown by some nonresponding patients. The antigen specificity of the clonally expanded peripheral T cells was not determined. In the 0.1-3.0 mg/kg groups, partial responders were among the patients with the lowest normalized peripheral clonal expansion, particularly in CD8+ T cells. At doses of 0.1 to 3.0 mg/kg, clonal expansion of both CD4+ and CD8+ blood T cells was observed from baseline to week 6. After ivuxolimab, more expanded clones were found on average in CD8+ T cells than in CD4+ T cells.

Patients with autoimmune disease history or receiving systemic immunosuppression were excluded from the trial. Peripheral blood for TCR sequencing was drawn from every dose cohort at baseline, at cycle 4 day 1 and at cycle 7 day 1. Samples were obtained from an open-label, multicenter, first-in-human phase I dose-escalation trial of ivuxolimab. The trial enrolled adults with locally advanced or metastatic head and neck squamous cell, hepatocellular, melanoma or renal cell carcinoma. Before TCR sequencing, CD4+ T cells and CD8+ T cells from peripheral blood were sorted into separate populations. Based on the germline V gene, the CDR1 and CDR2 sequences are SNHLY and FYNNEI. From cysteine to phenylalanine, the CDR3 is 14 amino acids long. The only DNA kept is the CDR3, 42 bases in frame from the first base. Here V drops 5 bases and J drops 5 bases, and the junction holds 3 bases not matched to any gene.

To sequence the TCRbeta CDR3 region, genomic DNA was isolated from the sorted cells. The immunoSEQ Assay was used to sequence the TCRbeta CDR3 regions. TCRdb mirrors the immuneACCESS table, restricted to in-frame sequences. Some clones are absent from its copies; in checked studies, under half trace to an unresolved V gene, and the reason for the others is unknown. This sample has around 100,000 clones in its table, and approximately 90% of those were observed once. The ten largest clones capture roughly 0.56% of the sample. This clone was recorded once. What this receptor recognizes is not known. The sample holds no much larger clone one base away, and base qualities are not on file.

Sample: CD4+ or CD8+ T cells sorted from blood, taken in a trial of the OX40 agonist ivuxolimab. The sequence derives from an adult with an advanced solid tumor such as melanoma, head and neck, liver or kidney cancer. The sequence links TRBV2 to TRBJ2-1; TRBD2 matches 10 bases in the middle. The DNA sequence is TGTGCCAGCAGTCTCGGACTAGCGGACAATGAGCAGTTCTTC. It translates to CASSLGLADNEQFF.